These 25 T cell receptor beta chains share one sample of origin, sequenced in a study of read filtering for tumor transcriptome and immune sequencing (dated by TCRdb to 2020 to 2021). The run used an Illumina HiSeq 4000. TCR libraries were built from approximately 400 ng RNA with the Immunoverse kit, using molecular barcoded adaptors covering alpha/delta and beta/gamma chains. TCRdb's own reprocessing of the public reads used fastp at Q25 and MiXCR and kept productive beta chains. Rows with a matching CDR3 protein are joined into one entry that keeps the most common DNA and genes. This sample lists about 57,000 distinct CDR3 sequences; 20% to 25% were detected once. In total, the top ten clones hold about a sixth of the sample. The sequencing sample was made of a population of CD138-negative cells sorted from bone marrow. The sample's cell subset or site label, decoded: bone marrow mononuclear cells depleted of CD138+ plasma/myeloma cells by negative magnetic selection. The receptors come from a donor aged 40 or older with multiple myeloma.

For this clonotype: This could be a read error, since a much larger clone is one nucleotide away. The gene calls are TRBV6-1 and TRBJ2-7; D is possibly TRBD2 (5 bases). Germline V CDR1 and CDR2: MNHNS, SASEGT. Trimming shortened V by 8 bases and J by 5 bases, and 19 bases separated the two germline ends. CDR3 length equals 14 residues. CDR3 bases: TGTGCCAGCCGGGTCTTCCCGGGGTCGGACGAGCAGTACTTC. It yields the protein CASRVFPGSDEQYF.

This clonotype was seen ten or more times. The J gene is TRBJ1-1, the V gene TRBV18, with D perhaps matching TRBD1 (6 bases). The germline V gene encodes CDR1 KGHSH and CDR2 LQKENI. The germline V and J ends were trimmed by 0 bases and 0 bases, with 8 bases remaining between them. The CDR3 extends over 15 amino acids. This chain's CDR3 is CASSPPGGMNTEAFF. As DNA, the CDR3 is TGTGCCAGCTCACCACCAGGGGGGATGAACACTGAAGCTTTCTTT. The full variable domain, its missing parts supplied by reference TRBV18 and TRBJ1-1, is NAGVMQNPRHLVRRRGQEARLRCSPMKGHSHVYWYRQLPEEGLKFMVYLQKENIIDESGMPKERFSAEFPKEGPSILRIQQVVRGDSAAYFCASSPPGGMNTEAFFGQGTRLTVV.

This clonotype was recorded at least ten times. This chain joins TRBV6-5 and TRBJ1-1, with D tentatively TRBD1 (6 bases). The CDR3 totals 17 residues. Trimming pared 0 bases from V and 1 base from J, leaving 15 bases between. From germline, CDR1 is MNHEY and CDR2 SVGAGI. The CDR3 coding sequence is TGTGCCAGCAGTTACTCGGGGGGCCGAAAAAAGAACACTGAAGCTTTCTTT. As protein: CASSYSGGRKKNTEAFF.

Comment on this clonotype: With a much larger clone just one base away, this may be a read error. CDR3 sequence (DNA): TGCAGTGCTAGAGATTCAGGGGCAGGGGGCGCTTACGGCTACACCTTC. Translating gives CSARDSGAGGAYGYTF. This chain connects TRBV20-1 to TRBJ1-2, with 8 nucleotides matching TRBD1. Germline CDR1 and CDR2: DFQATT and SNEGSKA (reference sequence). The J segment lost 8 bases and the V segment lost 0 bases, leaving 14 bases of the junction unmatched. There are 16 residues in the CDR3.

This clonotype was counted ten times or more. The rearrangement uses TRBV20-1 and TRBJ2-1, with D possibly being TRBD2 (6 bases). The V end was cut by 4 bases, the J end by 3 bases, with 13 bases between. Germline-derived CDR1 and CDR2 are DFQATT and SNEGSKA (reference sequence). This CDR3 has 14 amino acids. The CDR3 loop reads CSAIGGDLYNEQFF. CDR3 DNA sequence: TGCAGTGCTATCGGCGGGGACCTCTACAATGAGCAGTTCTTC.

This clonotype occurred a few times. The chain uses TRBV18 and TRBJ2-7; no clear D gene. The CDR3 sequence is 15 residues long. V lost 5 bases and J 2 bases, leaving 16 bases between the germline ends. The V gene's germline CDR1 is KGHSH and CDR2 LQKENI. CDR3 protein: CASSSPYKAAYEQYF. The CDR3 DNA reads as TGTGCCAGCTCATCGCCCTATAAAGCTGCCTACGAGCAGTACTTC.

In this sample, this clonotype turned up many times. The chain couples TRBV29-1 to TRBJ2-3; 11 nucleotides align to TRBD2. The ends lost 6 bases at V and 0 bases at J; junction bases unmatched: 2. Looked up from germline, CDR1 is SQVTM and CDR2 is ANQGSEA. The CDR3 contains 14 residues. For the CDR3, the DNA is TGCAGCGTCGGGACTAGCGGTAGCACAGATACGCAGTATTTT. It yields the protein CSVGTSGSTDTQYF.

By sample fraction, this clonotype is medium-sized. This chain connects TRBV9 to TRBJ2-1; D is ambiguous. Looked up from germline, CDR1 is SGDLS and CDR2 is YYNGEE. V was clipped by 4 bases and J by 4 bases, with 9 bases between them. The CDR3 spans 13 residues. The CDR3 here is CASSTRRYNEQFF. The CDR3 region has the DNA TGTGCCAGCAGCACCAGACGGTACAATGAGCAGTTCTTC.

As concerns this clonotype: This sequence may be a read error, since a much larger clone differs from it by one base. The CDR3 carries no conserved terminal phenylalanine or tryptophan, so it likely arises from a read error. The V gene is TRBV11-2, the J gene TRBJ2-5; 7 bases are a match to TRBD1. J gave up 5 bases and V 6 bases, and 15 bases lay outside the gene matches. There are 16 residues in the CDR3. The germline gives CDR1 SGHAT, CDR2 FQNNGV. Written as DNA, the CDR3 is TGTGCCAGCAGATTCAGTGGGTCAGGGGGTAGGGAGACCCAGTACCTC. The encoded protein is CASRFSGSGGRETQYL.

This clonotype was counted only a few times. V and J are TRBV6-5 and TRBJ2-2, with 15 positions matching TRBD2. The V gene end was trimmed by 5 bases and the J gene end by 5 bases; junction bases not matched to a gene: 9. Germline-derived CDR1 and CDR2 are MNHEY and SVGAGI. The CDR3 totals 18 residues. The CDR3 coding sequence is TGTGCCAGCAGTCCTCGGACTAGCGGGGGGGCAGAGACCGGGGAGCTGTTTTTT. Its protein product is CASSPRTSGGAETGELFF.

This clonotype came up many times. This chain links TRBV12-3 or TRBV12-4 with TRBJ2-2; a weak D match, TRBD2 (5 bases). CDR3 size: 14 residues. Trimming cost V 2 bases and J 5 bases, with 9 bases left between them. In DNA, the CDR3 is TGTGCCAGCAGTTTATTCGGGATTACCGGGGAGCTGTTTTTT. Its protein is CASSLFGITGELFF.

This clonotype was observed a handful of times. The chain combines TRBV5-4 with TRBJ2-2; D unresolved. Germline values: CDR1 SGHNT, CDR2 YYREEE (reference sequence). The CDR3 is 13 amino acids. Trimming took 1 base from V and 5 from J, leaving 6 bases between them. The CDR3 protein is CASSLFITGELFF. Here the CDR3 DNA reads TGTGCCAGCAGCTTGTTTATTACCGGGGAGCTGTTTTTT.

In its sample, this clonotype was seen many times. The CDR3, as DNA: TGTGCCAGCAGTGATGGCCGGAGGAGGAGTGAAAAACTGTTTTTT. This codes for CASSDGRRRSEKLFF. This chain joins TRBV2 and TRBJ1-4; D is uncertain. Trimming pared 3 bases from V and 7 bases from J, leaving 15 bases between. CDR3 length: 15 amino acids. Looked up from germline, CDR1 is SNHLY and CDR2 is FYNNEI.

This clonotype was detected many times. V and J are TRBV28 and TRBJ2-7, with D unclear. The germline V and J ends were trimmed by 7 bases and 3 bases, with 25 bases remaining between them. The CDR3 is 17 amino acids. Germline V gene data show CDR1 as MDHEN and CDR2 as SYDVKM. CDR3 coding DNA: TGTGCCAGCACCGGCCTCCTGGGGATCCCGTCAGACTACGAGCAGTACTTC. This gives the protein CASTGLLGIPSDYEQYF.

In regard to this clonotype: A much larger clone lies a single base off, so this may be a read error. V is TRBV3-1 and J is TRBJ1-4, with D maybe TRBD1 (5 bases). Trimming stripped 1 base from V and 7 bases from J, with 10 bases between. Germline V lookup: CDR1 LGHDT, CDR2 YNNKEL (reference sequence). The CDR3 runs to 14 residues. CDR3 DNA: TGTGCCAGCAGCCAAGGGGGCGCGTGTGAAAAACTGTTTTTT. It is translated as CASSQGGACEKLFF.

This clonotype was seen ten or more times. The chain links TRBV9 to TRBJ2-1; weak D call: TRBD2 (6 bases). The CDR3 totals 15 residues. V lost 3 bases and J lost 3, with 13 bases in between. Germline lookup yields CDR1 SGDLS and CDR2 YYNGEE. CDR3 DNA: TGTGCCAGCAGCGCGTCGGGAGATTACTACAATGAGCAGTTCTTC. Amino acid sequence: CASSASGDYYNEQFF.

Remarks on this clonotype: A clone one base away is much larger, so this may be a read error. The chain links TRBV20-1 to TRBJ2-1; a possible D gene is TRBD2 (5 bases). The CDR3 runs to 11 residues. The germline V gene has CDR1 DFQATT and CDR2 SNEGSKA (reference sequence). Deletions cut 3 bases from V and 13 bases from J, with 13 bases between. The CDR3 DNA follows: TGCAGTGCTAGCGGGATGGCTGATCAGTTCTTC. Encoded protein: CSASGMADQFF.

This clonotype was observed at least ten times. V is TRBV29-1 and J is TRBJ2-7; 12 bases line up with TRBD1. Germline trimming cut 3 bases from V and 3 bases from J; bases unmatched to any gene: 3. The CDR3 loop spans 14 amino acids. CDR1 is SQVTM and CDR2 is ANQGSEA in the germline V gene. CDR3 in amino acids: CSVEGTGGDYEQYF. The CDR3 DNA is TGCAGCGTTGAGGGGACAGGGGGCGACTACGAGCAGTACTTC.

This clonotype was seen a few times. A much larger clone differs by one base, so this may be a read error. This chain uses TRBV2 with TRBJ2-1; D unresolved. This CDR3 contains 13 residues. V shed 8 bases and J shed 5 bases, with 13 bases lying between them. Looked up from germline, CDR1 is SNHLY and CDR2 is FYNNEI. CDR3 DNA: TGTGCCAGCCAGCAGGAGATAGACAATGAGCAGTTCTTC. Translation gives CASQQEIDNEQFF.

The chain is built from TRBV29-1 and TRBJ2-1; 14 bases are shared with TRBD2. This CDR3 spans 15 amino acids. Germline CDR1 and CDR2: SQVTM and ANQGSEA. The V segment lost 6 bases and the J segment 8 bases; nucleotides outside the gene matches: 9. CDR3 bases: TGCAGCGTGCCGACTAGCGGGGGGGCCTCGGATGAGCAGTTCTTC. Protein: CSVPTSGGASDEQFF.

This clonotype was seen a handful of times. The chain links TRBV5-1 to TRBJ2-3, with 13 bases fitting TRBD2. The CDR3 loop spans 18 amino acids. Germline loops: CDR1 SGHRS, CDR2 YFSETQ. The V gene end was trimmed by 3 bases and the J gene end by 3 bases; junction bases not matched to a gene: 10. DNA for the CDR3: TGCGCCAGCAGCTCAACTAGCGGGGGGGCCTCGGAAACAGATACGCAGTATTTT. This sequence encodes CASSSTSGGASETDTQYF.

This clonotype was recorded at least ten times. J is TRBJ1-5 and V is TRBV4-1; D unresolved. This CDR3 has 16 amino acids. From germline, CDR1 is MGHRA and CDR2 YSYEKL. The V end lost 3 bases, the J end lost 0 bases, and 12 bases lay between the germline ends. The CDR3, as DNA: TGCGCCAGCAGCCAGCCAGGCGGAAATAGCAATCAGCCCCAGCATTTT. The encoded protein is CASSQPGGNSNQPQHF.

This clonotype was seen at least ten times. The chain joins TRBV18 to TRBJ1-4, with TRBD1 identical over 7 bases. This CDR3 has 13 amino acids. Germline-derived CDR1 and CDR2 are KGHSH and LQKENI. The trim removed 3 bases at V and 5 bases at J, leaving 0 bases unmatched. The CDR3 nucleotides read TGTGCCAGCTCACCGGGACAGAATGAAAAACTGTTTTTT. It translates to CASSPGQNEKLFF.

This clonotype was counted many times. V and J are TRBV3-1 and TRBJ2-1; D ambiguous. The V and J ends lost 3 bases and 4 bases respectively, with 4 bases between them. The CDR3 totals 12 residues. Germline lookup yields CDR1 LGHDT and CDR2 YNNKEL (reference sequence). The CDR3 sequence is CASSQEYNEQFF. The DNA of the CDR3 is TGTGCCAGCAGCCAGGAGTACAATGAGCAGTTCTTC.

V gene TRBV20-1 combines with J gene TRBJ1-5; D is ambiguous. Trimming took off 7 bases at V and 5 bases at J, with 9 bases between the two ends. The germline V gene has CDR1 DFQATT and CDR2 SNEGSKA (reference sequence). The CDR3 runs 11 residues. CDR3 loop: CSVQKYQPQHF. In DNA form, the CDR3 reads TGCAGTGTACAAAAGTATCAGCCCCAGCATTTT.